Reported below is one T cell receptor (beta chain). The data were produced by immunoSEQ multiplex PCR, yet TCRdb's version contains in-frame clones alone and is incomplete. Here the sample spans tens of thousands of clones, roughly 83% being singletons. This specimen belongs to a study of OX40 agonist ivuxolimab in advanced cancers. This sequence was found in an adult with an advanced solid tumor such as melanoma, head and neck, liver or kidney cancer. Material: CD4+ or CD8+ T cells sorted from blood, obtained in a trial of the OX40 agonist ivuxolimab.

DNA of the CDR3: TGTGCCACCTCCTCTAGCGACCCCTACAATGAGCAGTTCTTC. This encodes CATSSSDPYNEQFF. This sequence joins TRBV6-6 and TRBJ2-1; TRBD2 is a possible D gene (6 bases). The germline V gene has CDR1 MNHNY and CDR2 SVGAGI (reference sequence). Trimming shortened V by 10 bases and J by 2 bases, and 15 bases separated the two germline ends. The CDR3 contains 14 residues.